The TCR beta chain under discussion was sequenced for a study of T cell clones after liver transplantation. The overall study: Liver transplant recipients had immunosuppression withdrawal attempted within 2 years. Post-transplant blood was tracked for graft-donor-reactive T cell clones identified in a pre-transplant mixed lymphocyte reaction.

Clones were sequenced by immunoSEQ multiplex PCR, and TCRdb holds only the in-frame ones, with some missing. The sample holds 20,000 to 25,000 clones, around 75% seen once. In this sample, this clone turned up a few times. Germline loops: CDR1 SGHNT, CDR2 YYREEE (reference sequence). The CDR3 consists of 15 residues. Losses at the gene ends were 1 base for V and 7 bases for J; bases not matched to a gene: 4. CD3+CD4+ and CD3+CD8+ cells were FACS-sorted from thawed unstimulated PBMCs. Specimen: CD8+ T cells from blood, collected roughly 55 months after liver transplant. The TCR was taken from a human patient who received a liver transplant. Certain T cells may be donor cells from the graft. The chain links TRBV5-4 to TRBJ2-2, with 10 positions matching TRBD2. CDR3: CASSLILAGSGELFF. The CDR3 DNA follows: TGTGCCAGCAGCTTGATACTAGCGGGGAGCGGGGAGCTGTTTTTT.